The rows below give T cell receptor beta chains drawn from one sample of a study of blood T cells in healthy people across ages. TCRdb reprocessed the 5' RACE reads via MiXCR and lists one record per CDR3 protein. The sample shows about 670,000 distinct CDR3 sequences, more than 45% of them seen only once. Specimen: blood. These TCRs come from a woman older than 75 in good health. Each CDR3 is given with its conserved first and last residue. Each record gives: clone size, J gene, V gene, D gene, CDR3 length, CDR3 DNA, CDR3 protein. D genes are given only for firm matches. Some rows mark clone size as missing; the rest say once, few, many or name a class of expanded clone.

many | TRBJ2-5 | TRBV2 | - | 12 | TGTGCCAGCAACCCAGGGGAAGAGACCCAGTACTTC | CASNPGEETQYF
- | TRBJ2-1 | TRBV29-1 | TRBD1 | 15 | TGCAGCGTTCCTTTATTCGGGGACAGCCACAATGAGCAGTTCTTC | CSVPLFGDSHNEQFF
- | TRBJ1-1 | TRBV7-2 | - | 11 | TGTGCCAGCAGAAACGACGTTGAAGCTTTCTTT | CASRNDVEAFF
- | TRBJ1-2 | TRBV5-1 | - | 14 | TGCGCCAGCAGCTCCTCCAGTGTTTTTGATGGCTACACCTTC | CASSSSSVFDGYTF
- | TRBJ2-7 | TRBV20-1 | - | 13 | TGCAGTGCGAGCTCATGGGGGCCCTACGAGCAGTACTTC | CSASSWGPYEQYF
many | TRBJ2-2 | TRBV5-1 | TRBD2 | 17 | TGCGCCAGCAGCTTAGCCCTGGCTAGCGGCTTTACCGGGGAGCTGTTTTTT | CASSLALASGFTGELFF
few | TRBJ2-1 | TRBV2 | - | 14 | TGTGCCAGCCCTAGCCGGGACACTTACAATGAGCAGTTCTTC | CASPSRDTYNEQFF
few | TRBJ2-1 | TRBV27 | - | 13 | TGTGCCAGCAGTGTAACAGGGAGCAATGAGCAGTTCTTC | CASSVTGSNEQFF
many | TRBJ2-7 | TRBV25-1 | TRBD2 | 15 | TGTGCCAGCAGTGATCCCGCGACTAGCGCCTACGAGCAGTACTTC | CASSDPATSAYEQYF
- | TRBJ2-2 | TRBV27 | - | 17 | TGTGCCAGCAGTTTCGATAGGTCTAGCGTTGGGACCGGGGAGCTGTTTTTT | CASSFDRSSVGTGELFF
- | TRBJ1-5 | TRBV24-1 | TRBD1 | 16 | TGTGCCACCAGTGATATACGACAGGGGAGCAATCAGCCCCAGCATTTT | CATSDIRQGSNQPQHF
- | TRBJ1-2 | TRBV5-1 | - | 15 | TGCGCCAGCACCCCGGCCGGGACACCAAGGGAGGGCTACACCTTC | CASTPAGTPREGYTF
few | TRBJ2-5 | TRBV28 | - | 16 | TGTGCCAGCAGTCCACTGGAGTTGGTGTACCAAGAGACCCAGTACTTC | CASSPLELVYQETQYF
many | TRBJ2-1 | TRBV27 | TRBD2 | 17 | TGTGCCAGCACTTCTAATAACCGCGGGAGGGTCTACAATGAGCAGTTCTTC | CASTSNNRGRVYNEQFF
- | TRBJ2-1 | TRBV7-9 | TRBD1 | 16 | TGTGCCAGCAGCTTAAATCCGAGACAGGGTTCGGGAGAGCAGTTCTTC | CASSLNPRQGSGEQFF
- | TRBJ1-1 | TRBV10-3 | TRBD1 | 15 | TGTGCCATCAGCAGACAGGGCCGCCAGAACACTGAAGCTTTCTTT | CAISRQGRQNTEAFF
- | TRBJ2-4 | TRBV4-2 | - | 15 | TGTGCCAGCAGCCAACCTGGGACGGGAAAAAACATTCAGTACTTC | CASSQPGTGKNIQYF
- | TRBJ2-7 | TRBV13 | - | 15 | TGTGCCAGCAGCTTTCCGGGGGCCTCGTCCTACGAGCAGTACTTC | CASSFPGASSYEQYF
many | TRBJ2-5 | TRBV24-1 | - | 12 | TGTGCCACCAGTTACCGGGGGGAGACCCAGTACTTC | CATSYRGETQYF
few | TRBJ1-3 | TRBV5-1 | - | 15 | TGCGCCAGCAGCTCCCAGGGCCAGAGGGGAAACACCATATATTTT | CASSSQGQRGNTIYF
- | TRBJ2-3 | TRBV20-1 | - | 14 | TGCAGTGCTCGTTACGACGGCAGCACAGATACGCAGTATTTT | CSARYDGSTDTQYF
- | TRBJ2-1 | TRBV5-5 | - | 14 | TGTGCCAGCAGCTTGGGGGCAGGACAAGAGACCCAGTTCTTC | CASSLGAGQETQFF
- | TRBJ2-7 | TRBV2 | - | 11 | TGTGCCAGCAGTGGGTATGAGGAGCAGTACTTC | CASSGYEEQYF
many | TRBJ2-7 | TRBV27 | TRBD1 | 14 | TGTGCCAGCAGTTCCAAGGGGGCCACCTACGAGCAGTACTTC | CASSSKGATYEQYF
- | TRBJ2-1 | TRBV4-2 | - | 16 | TGTGCCAGCAGCCAAACCTCCCTGAGCTCCTACAATGAGCAGTTCTTC | CASSQTSLSSYNEQFF
- | TRBJ1-5 | TRBV25-1 | TRBD1 | 14 | TGTGCCAGCAGCCGACAGGGGGCTAATCAGCCCCAGCATTTT | CASSRQGANQPQHF
- | TRBJ1-1 | TRBV2 | - | 13 | TGTGCCAGCAGTCCCGCCGGGGTCACTGAAGCTTTCTTT | CASSPAGVTEAFF
- | TRBJ2-7 | TRBV7-9 | TRBD2 | 19 | TGTGCCAGCAGCTTAGTACACCAGGCCCTAGCGGAAAGCTCCTACGAGCAGTACTTC | CASSLVHQALAESSYEQYF
many | TRBJ2-3 | TRBV23-1 | TRBD2 | 17 | TGCGCCAGCAGTCAATCCCACCGGCGACTAGCAGCAGATACGCAGTATTTT | CASSQSHRRLAADTQYF
- | TRBJ2-5 | TRBV13 | - | 16 | TGTGCCAGCAGCTTTTCCATGAGCCCAAGTGGGGAGACCCAGTACTTC | CASSFSMSPSGETQYF
- | TRBJ2-3 | TRBV20-1 | TRBD1 | 14 | TGCAGTGCTCCGGGACAGGGGGGTCCAGATACGCAGTATTTT | CSAPGQGGPDTQYF
many | TRBJ2-5 | TRBV5-1 | - | 13 | TGCGCCAGCAGCGGGAGTCCGCTAGAGACCCAGTACTTC | CASSGSPLETQYF
- | TRBJ2-1 | TRBV7-3 | TRBD2 | 17 | TGTGCCAGCAGCTTAGGGCCGACTAGCGGTCCCTACAATGAGCAGTTCTTC | CASSLGPTSGPYNEQFF
many | TRBJ2-1 | TRBV29-1 | TRBD1 | 12 | TGCAGCGGGGACAGATCATACAATGAGCAGTTCTTC | CSGDRSYNEQFF
- | TRBJ1-1 | TRBV2 | - | 14 | TGTGCCAGCACCCTCGGACTGATGAACACTGAAGCTTTCTTT | CASTLGLMNTEAFF
- | TRBJ2-1 | TRBV7-9 | - | 13 | TGTGCCAGCAGCTTAGGACTAGGAAGGGAGCAGTTCTTC | CASSLGLGREQFF
many | TRBJ2-1 | TRBV4-2 | - | 12 | TGTGCCAGCAGCCAAGACTGGCATGAGCAGTTCTTC | CASSQDWHEQFF
- | TRBJ2-7 | TRBV29-1 | - | 11 | TGCAGCGGAACTCGTAGAACGGAGCAGTACTTC | CSGTRRTEQYF
many | TRBJ2-1 | TRBV6-6 | - | 11 | TGTGCCAGCAGTCCTACAGGGGAGCAGTTCTTC | CASSPTGEQFF
once | TRBJ2-1 | TRBV25-1 | TRBD1 | 14 | TGTGCCAGCAATTGGACAGGGGGTAGCAATGAGCAGTTCTTC | CASNWTGGSNEQFF
many | TRBJ2-4 | TRBV5-1 | - | 13 | TGCGCCAGCAGCCCCCCCCAGGGGTACATTCAGTACTTC | CASSPPQGYIQYF
- | TRBJ1-5 | TRBV19 | - | 15 | TGTGCCAGTAGTAGGAACTCCGGACGTGTTCAGCCCCAGCATTTT | CASSRNSGRVQPQHF
many | TRBJ2-5 | TRBV29-1 | TRBD2 | 16 | TGCAGCGCCGTTTTCGGGCTAGCGGGACCCCAAGAGACCCAGTACTTC | CSAVFGLAGPQETQYF
few | TRBJ2-3 | TRBV12-3/TRBV12-4 | TRBD2 | 17 | TGTGCCAGCAGCTACTCCCGACTAGCGGGACCGACAGATACGCAGTATTTT | CASSYSRLAGPTDTQYF
many | TRBJ2-1 | TRBV7-2 | - | 12 | TGTGCTAGCAGCTTAGGAGGGGGTGAGCAGTTCTTC | CASSLGGGEQFF
- | TRBJ1-2 | TRBV10-3 | - | 13 | TGTGCCATCAGTGCTGACCATAACTATGGCTACACCTTC | CAISADHNYGYTF
few | TRBJ2-2 | TRBV6-2/TRBV6-3 | - | 16 | TGTGCCAGCTCGTCCAGCGACCAAATTCACACCGGGGAGCTGTTTTTT | CASSSSDQIHTGELFF
- | TRBJ2-3 | TRBV24-1 | - | 16 | TGTGCCACCAGTGATTTGGCTAGCCCTAGCACAGATACGCAGTATTTT | CATSDLASPSTDTQYF
few | TRBJ2-1 | TRBV11-2 | - | 12 | TGTGCCAGCAGCCCTTACAGCAATGAGCAGTTCTTC | CASSPYSNEQFF
- | TRBJ1-6 | TRBV27 | - | 14 | TGTGCCAGCAGAAGGGACCCTCATAATTCACCCCTCCACTTT | CASRRDPHNSPLHF
- | TRBJ1-1 | TRBV5-1 | - | 15 | TGCGCCAGCAGCTTCCTTCCGTTCCAGAATTCTGAAGCTTTCTTT | CASSFLPFQNSEAFF
- | TRBJ2-7 | TRBV24-1 | - | 11 | TGTGCCACCAGTGAGCACTACGAGCAGTACTTC | CATSEHYEQYF
- | TRBJ2-7 | TRBV3-1 | - | 14 | TGTGCCAGCAGCCAGGCGGGATTGTACAATGAGCAGTACTTC | CASSQAGLYNEQYF